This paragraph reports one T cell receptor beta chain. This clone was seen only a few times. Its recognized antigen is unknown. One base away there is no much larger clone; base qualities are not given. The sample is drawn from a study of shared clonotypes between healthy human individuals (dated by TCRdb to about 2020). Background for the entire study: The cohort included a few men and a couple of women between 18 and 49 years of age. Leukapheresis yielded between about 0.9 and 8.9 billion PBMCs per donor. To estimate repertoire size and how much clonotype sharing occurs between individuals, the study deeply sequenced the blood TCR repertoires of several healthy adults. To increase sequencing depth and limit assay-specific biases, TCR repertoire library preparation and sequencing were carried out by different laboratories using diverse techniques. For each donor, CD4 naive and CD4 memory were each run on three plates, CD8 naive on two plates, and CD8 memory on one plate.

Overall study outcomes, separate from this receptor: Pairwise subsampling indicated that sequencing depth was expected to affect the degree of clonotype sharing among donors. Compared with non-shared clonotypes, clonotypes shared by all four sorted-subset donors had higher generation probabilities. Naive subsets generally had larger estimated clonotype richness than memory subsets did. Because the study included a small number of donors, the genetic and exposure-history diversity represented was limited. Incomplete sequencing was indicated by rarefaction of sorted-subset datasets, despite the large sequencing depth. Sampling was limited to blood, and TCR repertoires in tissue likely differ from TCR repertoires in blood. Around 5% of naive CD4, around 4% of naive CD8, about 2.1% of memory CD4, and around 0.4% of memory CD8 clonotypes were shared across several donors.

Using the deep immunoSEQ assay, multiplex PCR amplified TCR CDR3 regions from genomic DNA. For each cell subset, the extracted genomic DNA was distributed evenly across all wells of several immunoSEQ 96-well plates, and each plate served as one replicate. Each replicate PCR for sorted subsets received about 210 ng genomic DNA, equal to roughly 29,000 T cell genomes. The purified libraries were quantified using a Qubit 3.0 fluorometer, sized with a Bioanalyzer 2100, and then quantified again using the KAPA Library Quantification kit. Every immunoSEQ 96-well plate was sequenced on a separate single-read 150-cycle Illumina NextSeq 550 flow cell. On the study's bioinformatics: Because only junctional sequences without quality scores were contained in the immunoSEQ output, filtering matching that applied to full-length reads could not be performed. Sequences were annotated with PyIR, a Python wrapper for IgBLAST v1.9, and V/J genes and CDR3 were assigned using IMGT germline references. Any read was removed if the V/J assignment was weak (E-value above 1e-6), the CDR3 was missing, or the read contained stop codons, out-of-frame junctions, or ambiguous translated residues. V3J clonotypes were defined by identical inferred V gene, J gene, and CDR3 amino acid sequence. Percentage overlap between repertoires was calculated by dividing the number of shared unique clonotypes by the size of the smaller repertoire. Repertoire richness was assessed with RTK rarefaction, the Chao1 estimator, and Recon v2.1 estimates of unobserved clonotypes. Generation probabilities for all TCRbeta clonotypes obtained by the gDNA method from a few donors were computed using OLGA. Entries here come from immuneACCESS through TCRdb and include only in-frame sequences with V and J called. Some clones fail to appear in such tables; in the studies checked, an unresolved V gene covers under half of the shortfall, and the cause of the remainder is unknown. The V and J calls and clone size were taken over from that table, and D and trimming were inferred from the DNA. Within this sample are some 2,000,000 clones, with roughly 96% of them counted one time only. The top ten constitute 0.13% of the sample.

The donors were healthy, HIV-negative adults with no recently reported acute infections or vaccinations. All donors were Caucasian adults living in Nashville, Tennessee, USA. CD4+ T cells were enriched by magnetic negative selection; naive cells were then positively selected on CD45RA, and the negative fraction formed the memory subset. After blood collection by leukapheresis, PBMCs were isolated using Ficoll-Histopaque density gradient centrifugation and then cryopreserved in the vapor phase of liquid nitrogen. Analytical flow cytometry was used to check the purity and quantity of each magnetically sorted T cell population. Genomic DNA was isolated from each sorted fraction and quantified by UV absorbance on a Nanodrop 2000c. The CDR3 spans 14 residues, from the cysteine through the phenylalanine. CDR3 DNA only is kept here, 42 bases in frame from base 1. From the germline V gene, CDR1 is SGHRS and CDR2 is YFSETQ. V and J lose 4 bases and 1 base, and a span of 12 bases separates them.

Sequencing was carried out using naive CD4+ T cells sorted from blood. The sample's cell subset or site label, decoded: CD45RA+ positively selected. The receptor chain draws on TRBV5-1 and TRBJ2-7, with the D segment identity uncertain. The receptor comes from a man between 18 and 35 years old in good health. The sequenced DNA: TGCGCCAGCAGCAACCCGGTCACTTCCTACGAGCAGTACTTC. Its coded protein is CASSNPVTSYEQYF.